This T cell receptor (beta chain) was profiled in a study of blood T cell repertoires in COVID-19. Germline V gene data show CDR1 as KGHSH and CDR2 as LQKENI. The CDR3 has 16 amino acids. Trimming took 1 base from V and 3 from J; bases not matched to a gene: 4. Per the original data handling: Reference gene primer amplification yielded estimated nucleated cell counts. Libraries were prepared by immunoSEQ multiplex PCR; TCRdb keeps only in-frame clonotypes and omits some of them. From that table come the V and J calls and clone size; the DNA was used to work out D and trimming. The table records some 240,000 clones, roughly 88% of them present only once.

The clonotype originates from a woman aged 70-85 years with COVID-19, enrolled during active disease. Specimen: peripheral blood. The chain links TRBV18 to TRBJ2-7; 12 bases fit TRBD1. The CDR3 region is CASSPRDRGHFYEQYF. In DNA, the CDR3 is TGTGCCAGCTCACCACGGGACAGGGGGCACTTCTACGAGCAGTACTTC.